These 15 T cell receptor beta chains share one sample of origin, sequenced in a study of beta chain features in type 1 diabetes. As every portion of the isolated RNA was reverse transcribed, the sequencing read expressed TCRB transcripts. Assay used: immunoSEQ multiplex PCR; TCRdb lists only in-frame clones, some missing. Found here are about half a million clones, 30% of them singletons; the top ten hold about 0.065%. Input material: naive CD4+ T cells from blood. These receptors were obtained from a man aged 18 to 29 in good health.

A remark on this clone: The same CDR3 is also encoded by other DNA sequences in this sample. The V gene is TRBV4-3, the J gene TRBJ1-1, with D hard to call. Germline CDR1 and CDR2: LGHNA and YSLEER. The V gene lost 0 bases and the J gene lost 2 bases, with 4 bases spanning the gap. The CDR3 has 13 residues. The CDR3 sequence is CASSQDRNTEAFF. CDR3 DNA: TGCGCCAGCAGCCAAGACAGAAACACTGAAGCTTTCTTT.

The J gene is TRBJ2-7, the V gene TRBV9; TRBD1 matches at 9 bases. Germline V lookup: CDR1 SGDLS, CDR2 YYNGEE. The CDR3 is made up of 15 amino acids. V lost 0 bases to trimming and J lost 5 bases; unmatched junction nucleotides: 6. The CDR3: CASSVGEDRGHEQYF. The CDR3 DNA reads as TGTGCCAGCAGCGTAGGTGAGGACAGGGGCCACGAGCAGTACTTC.

As to this clone: Other DNA sequences in this specimen translate into the identical CDR3. V usage is TRBV5-1 and J usage is TRBJ2-3; 8 bases map to TRBD2. Trimming removed 3 bases from V and 3 bases from J; junction bases left unmatched: 9. The germline gives CDR1 SGHRS, CDR2 YFSETQ. The length of the CDR3 is 16 residues. The CDR3 sequence is CASSSGAGVRTDTQYF. The CDR3 DNA sequence: TGCGCCAGCAGCTCCGGAGCGGGAGTCCGGACAGATACGCAGTATTTT. The complete variable domain, with remaining parts taken from reference TRBV5-1 and TRBJ2-3, reads KAGVTQTPRYLIKTRGQQVTLSCSPISGHRSVSWYQQTPGQGLQFLFEYFSETQRNKGNFPGRFSGRQFSNSRSEMNVSTLELGDSALYLCASSSGAGVRTDTQYFGPGTRLTVL.

This clone turned up a few times. V gene TRBV29-1 combines with J gene TRBJ2-3; 8 bases align to TRBD1. The trim removed 6 bases at V and 6 bases at J, leaving 5 bases unmatched. This CDR3 region has 12 residues. Looked up from germline, CDR1 is SQVTM and CDR2 is ANQGSEA. The CDR3 sequence: CSVARDRDTQYF. CDR3 nucleotide sequence: TGCAGCGTGGCCCGGGACAGGGATACGCAGTATTTT.

The chain joins TRBV27 to TRBJ2-7; 7 bases are shared with TRBD1. Trimming at V came to 2 bases and at J to 6 bases, leaving 7 bases not matched to a gene. Germline V lookup: CDR1 MNHEY, CDR2 SMNVEV (reference sequence). The length of the CDR3 is 14 residues. The CDR3 DNA follows: TGTGCCAGCAGTTTACGCGACAGGGTGGGCGAGCAGTACTTC. Residues: CASSLRDRVGEQYF.

As concerns this clone: Other DNA sequences in this specimen translate into the identical CDR3. The rearrangement uses TRBV5-1 and TRBJ2-6; the D is unclear. Germline lookup yields CDR1 SGHRS and CDR2 YFSETQ. CDR3 size: 13 residues. Trimming shortened V by 4 bases and J by 2 bases, and 4 bases separated the two germline ends. In DNA, the CDR3 is TGCGCCAGCAGCCTTGCTGGGGCCAACGTCCTGACTTTC. Its protein is CASSLAGANVLTF.

This clone was counted between two and nine times. V usage is TRBV18 and J usage is TRBJ2-7; the D call may be TRBD1 or TRBD2 (5 bases each). This CDR3 has 15 amino acids. CDR1 and CDR2 (germline): KGHSH, LQKENI. V was clipped by 1 base and J by 3 bases, with 13 bases between them. CDR3 sequence: CASSPLGTEIYEQYF. CDR3 sequence (DNA): TGTGCCAGCTCACCACTTGGGACCGAAATCTACGAGCAGTACTTC.

V usage is TRBV15 and J usage is TRBJ2-5; the D is unclear. CDR1 is LNHNV and CDR2 is YYDKDF in the germline V gene (reference sequence). The CDR3 covers 12 residues. Trimming removed 0 bases at V and 9 bases at J, with 8 bases between. CDR3 nucleotide sequence: TGTGCCACCAGCAGAGATAGGGCGGCCCAGTACTTC. Translation: CATSRDRAAQYF. The complete variable domain, with remaining parts taken from reference TRBV15 and TRBJ2-5, reads DAMVIQNPRYQVTQFGKPVTLSCSQTLNHNVMYWYQQKSSQAPKLLFHYYDKDFNNEADTPDNFQSRRPNTSFCFLDIRSPGLGDTAMYLCATSRDRAAQYFGPGTRLLVL.

This clone has just a few counts. The CDR3 reads CATSRDLAGGRNTQYF. The CDR3 DNA sequence: TGTGCCACCAGCAGAGATCTAGCGGGCGGGCGGAATACGCAGTATTTT. The chain couples TRBV15 to TRBJ2-3; 8 positions agree with TRBD2. The germline V gene encodes CDR1 LNHNV and CDR2 YYDKDF (reference sequence). J lost 7 bases, V lost 0 bases, and 9 bases had no gene match. The CDR3 consists of 16 residues.

This clone has a single count. V gene TRBV12-5 combines with J gene TRBJ1-5; D may be TRBD1 (5 bases). Germline CDR1 reads LGHNT; CDR2 reads FRNRAP. Trimming cost V 6 bases and J 4 bases, with 13 bases left between them. There are 14 residues in the CDR3. The CDR3: CASGRSGSNQPQHF. CDR3 DNA: TGTGCTAGTGGCCGATCAGGGTCTAATCAGCCCCAGCATTTT.

V usage is TRBV9 and J usage is TRBJ2-1; D possibly corresponds to TRBD2 (6 bases). V was trimmed by 4 bases and J by 3 bases, leaving 14 bases between them. CDR3 length: 15 amino acids. From germline, CDR1 is SGDLS and CDR2 YYNGEE. The CDR3 sequence is CASSLGVADYNEQFF. The CDR3 DNA reads as TGTGCCAGCAGCCTCGGGGTAGCGGACTACAATGAGCAGTTCTTC.

The V gene is TRBV6-5, the J gene TRBJ1-1; a possible D gene is TRBD1 (5 bases). Trimming pared 2 bases from V and 7 bases from J, leaving 11 bases between. The germline V gene encodes CDR1 MNHEY and CDR2 SVGAGI. The CDR3 contains 13 residues. DNA for the CDR3: TGTGCCAGCAGTTACAGGGGAGGCGGTGAAGCTTTCTTT. This sequence encodes CASSYRGGGEAFF.

This rearrangement joins TRBV11-3 to TRBJ2-3; D is possibly TRBD1 or TRBD2 (5 bases each). CDR1 and CDR2 from the germline V gene are SGHNT and YENEEA. The CDR3 runs 18 residues. Deletions cut 1 base from V and 7 bases from J, with 24 bases between. CDR3 DNA: TGTGCCAGCAGCTTAGGTCGTCGTGGTAGGGACCACGCACATACGCAGTATTTT. Protein: CASSLGRRGRDHAHTQYF.

This clone has just a few counts. The V call is TRBV7-6, the J call TRBJ2-1, with 7 positions matching TRBD2. The germline CDR1 and CDR2 sequences are SGHVS and FNYEAQ. This CDR3 region has 15 residues. The ends lost 3 bases at V and 4 bases at J; junction bases unmatched: 6. CDR3 sequence: CASSLERDAYNEQFF. The CDR3 region has the DNA TGTGCCAGCAGCTTGGAGCGGGACGCGTACAATGAGCAGTTCTTC.

This clone has a handful of counts. The V gene is TRBV9, the J gene TRBJ1-5; a possible D gene is TRBD1 (5 bases). Germline V CDR1 and CDR2: SGDLS, YYNGEE. The CDR3 covers 17 residues. Trimming removed 4 bases from V and 0 bases from J, with 17 bases in between. The CDR3, as DNA: TGTGCCAGCAGCCTCCGGGGCGACTGGGGTAGCAATCAGCCCCAGCATTTT. Translating it yields CASSLRGDWGSNQPQHF.